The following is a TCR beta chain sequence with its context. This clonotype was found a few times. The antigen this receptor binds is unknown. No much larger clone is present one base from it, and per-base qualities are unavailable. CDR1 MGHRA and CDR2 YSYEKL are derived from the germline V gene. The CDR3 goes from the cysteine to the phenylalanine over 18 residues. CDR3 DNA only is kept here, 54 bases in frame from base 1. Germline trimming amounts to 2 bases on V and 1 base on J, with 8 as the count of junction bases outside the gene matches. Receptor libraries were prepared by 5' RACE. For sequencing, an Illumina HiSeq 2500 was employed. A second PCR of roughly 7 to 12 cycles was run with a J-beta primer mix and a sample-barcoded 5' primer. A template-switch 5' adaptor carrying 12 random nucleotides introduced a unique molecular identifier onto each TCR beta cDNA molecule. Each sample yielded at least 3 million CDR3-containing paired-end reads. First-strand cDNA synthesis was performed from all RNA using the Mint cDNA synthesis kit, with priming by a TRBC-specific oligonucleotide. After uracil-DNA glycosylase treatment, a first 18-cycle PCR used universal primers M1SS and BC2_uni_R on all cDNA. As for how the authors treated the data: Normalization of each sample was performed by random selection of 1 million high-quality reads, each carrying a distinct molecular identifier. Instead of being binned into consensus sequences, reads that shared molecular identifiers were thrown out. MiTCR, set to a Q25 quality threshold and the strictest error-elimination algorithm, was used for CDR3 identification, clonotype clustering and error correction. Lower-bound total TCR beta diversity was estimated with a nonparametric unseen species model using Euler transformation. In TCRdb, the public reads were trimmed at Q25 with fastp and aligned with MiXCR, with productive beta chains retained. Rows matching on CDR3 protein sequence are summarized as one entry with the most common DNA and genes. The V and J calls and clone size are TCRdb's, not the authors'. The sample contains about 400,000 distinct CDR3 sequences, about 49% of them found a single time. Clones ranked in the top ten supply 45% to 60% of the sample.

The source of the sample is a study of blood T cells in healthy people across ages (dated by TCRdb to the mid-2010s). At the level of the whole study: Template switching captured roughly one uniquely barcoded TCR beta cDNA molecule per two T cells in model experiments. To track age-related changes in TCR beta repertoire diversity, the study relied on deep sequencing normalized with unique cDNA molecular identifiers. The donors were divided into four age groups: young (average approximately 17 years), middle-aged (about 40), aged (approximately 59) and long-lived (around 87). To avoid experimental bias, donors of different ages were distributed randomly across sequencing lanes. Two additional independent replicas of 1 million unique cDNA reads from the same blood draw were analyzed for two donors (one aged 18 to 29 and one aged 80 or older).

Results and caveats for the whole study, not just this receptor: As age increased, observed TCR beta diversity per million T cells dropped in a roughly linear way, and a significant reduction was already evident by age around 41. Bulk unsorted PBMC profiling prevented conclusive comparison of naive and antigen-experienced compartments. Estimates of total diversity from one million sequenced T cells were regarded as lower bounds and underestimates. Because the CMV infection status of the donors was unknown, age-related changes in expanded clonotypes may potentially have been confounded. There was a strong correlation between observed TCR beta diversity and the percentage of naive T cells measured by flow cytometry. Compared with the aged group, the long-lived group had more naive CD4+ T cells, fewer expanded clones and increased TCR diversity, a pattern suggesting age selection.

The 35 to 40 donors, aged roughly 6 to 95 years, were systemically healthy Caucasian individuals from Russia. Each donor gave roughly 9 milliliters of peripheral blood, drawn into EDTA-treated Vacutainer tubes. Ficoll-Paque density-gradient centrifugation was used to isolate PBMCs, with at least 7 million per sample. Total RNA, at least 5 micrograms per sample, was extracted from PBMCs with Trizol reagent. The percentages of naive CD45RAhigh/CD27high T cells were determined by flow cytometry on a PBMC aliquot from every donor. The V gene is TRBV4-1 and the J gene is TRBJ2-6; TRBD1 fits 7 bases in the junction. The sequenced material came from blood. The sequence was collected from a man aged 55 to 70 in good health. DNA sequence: TGCGCCAGCAGCCAAAGCGGACAGGTTTGGTCTGGGGCCAACGTCCTGACTTTC. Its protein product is CASSQSGQVWSGANVLTF.